The clone carrying this TCR beta chain occurred a few times. Its antigen remains unidentified. The data stem from a study of T-cell reconstitution after alpha-beta-depleted transplantation in children. Study-level results: T cells produced anew were the main source of T-cell counts and diversity one year after transplant. At around two months after transplant, the alpha-beta T cells were reportedly derived from several hundred expanded clones that came from non-depleted graft cells. The origin of high day-60 TCRbeta diversity in some patients lay in surviving recipient T cells and thymic progenitors.

Germline CDR1 SGDLS, CDR2 YYNGEE. Losses at the gene ends were 1 base for V and 4 bases for J; bases not matched to a gene: 9. This CDR3 is built from 17 residues. TCRbeta library construction was performed incorporating unique molecular identifiers. TCRdb reprocessed the PCR reads via MiXCR and lists one record per CDR3 protein. Counted here are approximately 490,000 distinct CDR3 sequences, about 10% occurring once; the ten biggest clones make up about 2.1%. This TCR came from a child younger than 10 with inherited bone marrow failure, due to receive a stem cell transplant. Source: PBMCs, taken before TCRalphabeta/CD19-depleted stem cell transplant. The chain has TRBV9 and TRBJ2-2, with 8 bases that match TRBD2. CDR3 protein: CASSVYFPGGGTGELFF. The CDR3, as DNA: TGTGCCAGCAGCGTATATTTCCCGGGGGGGGGCACCGGGGAGCTGTTTTTT.